This entry is about one TCR beta chain. The antigen is undetermined. The source of the sample is a study of ipilimumab plus nivolumab after autologous stem cell transplantation. As for the study in general: The DLBCL group included primary refractory and relapsed cases.

Some clones are missing from TCRdb's copy, which holds only in-frame ones; the method was immunoSEQ multiplex PCR. The sample has over 75,000 clones, about 83% seen once. Broader study findings: TCR repertoire, Treg phenotype and gut microbiota reportedly support more study of this approach.

Ipilimumab, 1 mg/kg, started 14 to 28 days after autologous transplant. Through week 26, nivolumab 3 mg/kg IV was given weeks 1, 4, 7, 10, then biweekly. Sequencing used PBMCs, obtained in a trial of ipilimumab plus nivolumab as post-transplant consolidation. The receptor was derived from a male donor with diffuse large B-cell lymphoma.

In DNA, the CDR3 is TGTGCCAGCTCACCGATGGCAGGGGAGACCCAGTACTTC. Translated: CASSPMAGETQYF. This chain links TRBV18 with TRBJ2-5, with D possibly TRBD1 on 5 matching bases. CDR1 is KGHSH and CDR2 is LQKENI in the germline V gene. The germline V and J ends were trimmed by 3 bases and 5 bases, with 10 bases remaining between them. The CDR3 runs 13 residues.